The subject of this entry is one TCR beta chain. The antigen is undetermined. The germline gives CDR1 MNHEY, CDR2 SMNVEV (reference sequence). This CDR3 has 16 residues. The V and J ends lost 4 bases and 2 bases respectively, with 18 bases between them. Using its own MiXCR run on the 5' RACE reads, TCRdb lists one record per CDR3 protein. The sample includes 700,000 or so distinct CDR3 sequences, around 20% seen only once; the top ten take approximately 18%. This specimen belongs to a study of CD8 T cells in ankylosing spondylitis. Points from the study as a whole: A TCR beta motif made of under 10 highly homologous variants seemed typical of ankylosing spondylitis blood.

The sample comprised blood, either unsorted or a sorted T cell fraction (not recorded which). The clonotype comes from a male donor with ankylosing spondylitis. The chain links TRBV27 to TRBJ2-7, with D possibly TRBD1 on 5 matching bases. In DNA form, the CDR3 reads TGTGCCAGCAGTTCTATGACAGAGGAAGGGGCCTACGAGCAGTACTTC. Protein sequence: CASSSMTEEGAYEQYF.